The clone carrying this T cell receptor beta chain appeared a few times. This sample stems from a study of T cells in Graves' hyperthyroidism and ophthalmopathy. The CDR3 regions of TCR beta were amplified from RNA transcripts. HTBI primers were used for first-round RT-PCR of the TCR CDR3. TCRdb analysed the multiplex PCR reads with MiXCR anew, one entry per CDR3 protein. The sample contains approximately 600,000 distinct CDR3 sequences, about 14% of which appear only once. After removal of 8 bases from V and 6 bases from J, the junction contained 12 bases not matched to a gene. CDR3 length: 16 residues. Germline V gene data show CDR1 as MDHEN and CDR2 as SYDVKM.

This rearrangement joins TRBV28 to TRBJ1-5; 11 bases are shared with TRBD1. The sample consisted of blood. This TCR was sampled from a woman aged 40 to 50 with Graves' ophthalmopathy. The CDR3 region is CASRRGRTGGGQPQHF. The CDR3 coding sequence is TGTGCCAGCCGCCGTGGTCGGACAGGGGGCGGTCAGCCCCAGCATTTT.